These T cell receptor beta chains were read from a single sample in a study of cytomegalovirus exposure and HLA in healthy donors. The method was immunoSEQ multiplex PCR; TCRdb's version includes in-frame clones alone and lacks a portion of them. The data contain fewer than 200,000 clones, approximately 84% of them singletons. Source material: PBMCs. The receptor set was obtained from a man aged 25-45 years in good health and CMV-seropositive. Both conserved end residues are trimmed from each CDR3.

V	J	CDR3
TRBV27	TRBJ2-4	ASSARGPNIQY
TRBV4-3	TRBJ2-1	ASSQDLLAVEGEQF
TRBV15	TRBJ1-1	ATSRGGDTEAF
TRBV7-9	TRBJ2-5	ASSRNAGQETQY
TRBV7-9	TRBJ2-7	ASSPRGRGYEQY
TRBV14	TRBJ2-1	ASSQELGTSGSSYNEQF
TRBV5-4	TRBJ2-5	ASSLKAGETQY
TRBV29-1	TRBJ1-4	SVEDTGTNEKLF
TRBV19	TRBJ1-2	ASSIRENYGYT
TRBV6-5	TRBJ2-3	ASSLRTVTDTQY
TRBV4-2	TRBJ1-3	ASSQTGNSGNTIY